The clone carrying this T cell receptor (beta chain) has a count of ten or more. Researchers attached unique molecular identifiers to individual cDNA molecules. From the 5' RACE reads, TCRdb called clonotypes with MiXCR, one entry per CDR3 protein. The sample shows tens of thousands of distinct CDR3 sequences, about 6.2% of them seen only once. This entry belongs to a study of early T cells in non-severe SARS-CoV-2 infection. The ends lost 0 bases at V and 7 bases at J; junction bases unmatched: 11. Germline V gene data show CDR1 as LGHNA and CDR2 as YSLEER. The CDR3 length is 18 residues. Sequences were obtained from whole blood. The rearrangement joins TRBV4-3 to TRBJ2-2, with 10 bases aligning to TRBD1. This receptor was identified in an adult who was a healthcare worker with PCR-confirmed SARS-CoV-2 infection or an uninfected control (not recorded which). The DNA of the CDR3 is TGCGCCAGCAGCCAAGAACTCGTAGACAGGGGGCAGGGCGGGGAGCTGTTTTTT. Translating gives CASSQELVDRGQGGELFF.